This paragraph reports one TCR beta chain. Its antigen is as yet unknown. This record comes from a study of cytomegalovirus exposure and HLA in healthy donors. Every donor was a healthy person donating bone marrow. The PCR ran on 60 Vbeta and 13 Jbeta primers. The protocol was immunoSEQ multiplex PCR, while the TCRdb copy is restricted to in-frame clones and leaves out a portion. The data show about 140,000 clones, about 75% seen once. Germline V gene sequence: CDR1 MDHEN, CDR2 SYDVKM. Germline trimming cut 5 bases from V and 2 bases from J; bases unmatched to any gene: 8. The CDR3 has 16 amino acids. General study findings and limits: Confirmation was obtained in vitro that a few CMV-associated chains are specific for CMV antigens. The majority of TCR sequences were rare, yet some public TCRs appeared in many donors. A missense variant in DCLRE1C was later tied to TCR beta V- and J-gene trimming.

The V and J genes are TRBV28 and TRBJ2-3; 9 positions agree with TRBD2. The sequencing sample was made of PBMCs. This TCR came from a woman in her 30s in good health and CMV-seronegative. Here the CDR3 reads CASSAYSGGNTDTQYF. The CDR3 DNA follows: TGTGCCAGCAGTGCCTATAGCGGGGGTAACACAGATACGCAGTATTTT.